Included here is one T cell receptor (beta chain) sequence, with context. All patients handed over anywhere from 1 to 8 samples, pretreatment and on-treatment. These data are taken from a study of PD-L1 blockade in urothelial cancer. Whole-study context: Patients went on atezolizumab in the mid-2010s, receiving 1,200 mg intravenously every 3 weeks. The study recovered a median of roughly 150,000 T cells per blood sample.

This CDR3 has 17 amino acids. V shed 3 bases and J 4 bases; nucleotides not matched to a gene: 9. CDR1 and CDR2 (germline): SGHVS, FNYEAQ. The protocol was immunoSEQ multiplex PCR, while the TCRdb copy is restricted to in-frame clones and leaves out a portion. Here the sample spans about 74,000 clones, about 85% being singletons. The chain has TRBV7-6 and TRBJ2-1; 10 bases map to TRBD1. This sample comprised PBMCs, obtained around atezolizumab (anti-PD-L1) treatment. The source is an older man with urothelial cancer. CDR3 DNA: TGTGCCAGCAGCTTGATACCGGGACAGGGGCAATACAATGAGCAGTTCTTC. Its protein is CASSLIPGQGQYNEQFF.